This T cell receptor (beta chain) derives from a study of T cell responses to AZD1222 COVID-19 vaccine. The wider study: Second-dose groups at about 4 or about 12 weeks were pooled. Study outcomes and limitations: Nearly half of spike-specific TCRs reportedly target unmutated variant regions. Baseline testing showed seropositivity in only a handful of AZD1222 recipients. Two AZD1222 doses significantly raised spike-specific TCR breadth and depth over controls.

TCRdb keeps only in-frame clones here, not all; method: immunoSEQ multiplex PCR. The repertoire holds about 97,000 clones, with around 84% as singletons. Per the germline V gene, CDR1 is MNHEY and CDR2 is SVGAGI. The length of the CDR3 is 13 residues. V was cut by 10 bases and J by 0 bases, with 10 bases left in between. To note about this clone: The antigen remains unidentified.

The chain couples TRBV6-5 to TRBJ2-1; no firm D call. The clonotype was recovered from an adult in good health. The starting material was peripheral blood, obtained on day 0 of AZD1222 vaccination. The CDR3 loop is CATRVNSYNEQFF. CDR3 coding DNA: TGTGCCACCCGAGTCAACTCCTACAATGAGCAGTTCTTC.